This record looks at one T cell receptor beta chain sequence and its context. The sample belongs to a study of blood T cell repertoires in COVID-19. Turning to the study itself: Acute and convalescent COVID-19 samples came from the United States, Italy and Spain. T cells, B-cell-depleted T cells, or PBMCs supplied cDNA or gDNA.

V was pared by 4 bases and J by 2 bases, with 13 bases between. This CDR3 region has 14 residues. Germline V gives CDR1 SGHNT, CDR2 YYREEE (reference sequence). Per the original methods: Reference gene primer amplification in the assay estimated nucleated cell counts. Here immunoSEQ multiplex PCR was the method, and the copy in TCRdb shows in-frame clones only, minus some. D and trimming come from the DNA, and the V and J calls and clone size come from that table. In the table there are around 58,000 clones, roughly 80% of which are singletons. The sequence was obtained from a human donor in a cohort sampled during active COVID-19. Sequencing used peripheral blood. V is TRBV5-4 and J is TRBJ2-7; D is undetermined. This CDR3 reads CASSTARRAYEQYF. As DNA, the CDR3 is TGTGCCAGCAGCACGGCGCGACGGGCCTACGAGCAGTACTTC.